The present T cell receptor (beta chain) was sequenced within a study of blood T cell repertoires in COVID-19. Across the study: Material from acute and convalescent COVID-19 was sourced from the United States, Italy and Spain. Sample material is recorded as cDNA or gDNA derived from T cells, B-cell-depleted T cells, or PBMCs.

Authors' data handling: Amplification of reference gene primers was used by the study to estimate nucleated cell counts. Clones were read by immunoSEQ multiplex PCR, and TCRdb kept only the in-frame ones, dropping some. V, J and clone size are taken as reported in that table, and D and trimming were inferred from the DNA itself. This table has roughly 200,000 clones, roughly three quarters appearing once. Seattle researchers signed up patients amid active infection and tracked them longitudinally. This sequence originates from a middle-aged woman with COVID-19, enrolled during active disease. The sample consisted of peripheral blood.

CDR3 amino acids: CASRPTGLGIETQYF. CDR3 nucleotide sequence: TGTGCCAGCAGGCCCACGGGACTGGGAATTGAGACCCAGTACTTC. The chain combines TRBV28 with TRBJ2-5; a weak D match, TRBD2 (6 bases). This CDR3 has 15 amino acids. Germline V gives CDR1 MDHEN, CDR2 SYDVKM. Between the trimmed V and J ends, which lost 6 bases and 5 bases, there was a span of 19 bases.